Each of the 16 T cell receptor beta chains below was sequenced from the same sample in a study of metastatic and nonmetastatic thyroid tumors. Each patient came to thyroid surgery without any prior treatment (of any kind). TCRdb re-clonotyped the PCR reads via MiXCR. The data contain tens of thousands of clones, about 15% of them singletons. Sequencing input: blood. The receptors were gathered from a female donor with papillary thyroid cancer or a benign thyroid nodule (not recorded which). Some clones in this sample may be carry-over from other donors' samples.

This clone was detected a few times. This sequence joins TRBV6-1 and TRBJ2-2, with TRBD2 matching 7 bases. Germline V gives CDR1 MNHNS, CDR2 SASEGT. J gave up 15 bases and V 8 bases, and 21 bases lay outside the gene matches. The CDR3 length is 15 residues. CDR3 sequence reads: CASGRGGSNTGEMFF. Written as DNA, the CDR3 is TGTGCCAGCGGCCGGGGAGGGTCGAACACCGGGGAAATGTTTTTT.

The table lists this clone with many counts. The V call is TRBV19, the J call TRBJ1-6, with D unresolved. Germline lookup yields CDR1 LNHDA and CDR2 SQIVND (reference sequence). The CDR3 contains 17 residues. V lost 9 bases and J 4 bases, leaving 22 bases between the germline ends. The chain's CDR3 is CASTTIPIGPYNSPLHF. The CDR3 region has the DNA TGTGCCAGCACAACGATCCCGATAGGGCCTTATAATTCACCCCTCCACTTT.

This clone has at least ten counts. V gene TRBV13 combines with J gene TRBJ2-3; 7 bases align to TRBD2. V shed 8 bases and J 2 bases; nucleotides not matched to a gene: 13. Per the germline V gene, CDR1 is PRHDT and CDR2 is FYEKMQ (reference sequence). The CDR3 sequence is 16 residues long. The CDR3 loop reads CASRDQRGTFTDTQYF. The CDR3 DNA sequence: TGTGCCAGCCGGGACCAGCGGGGTACTTTCACAGATACGCAGTATTTT.

A word on this clone: This may be a read error: a much more frequent sequence differs by one nucleotide. Other nucleotide sequences from this sample produce the same CDR3. This chain connects TRBV18 to TRBJ1-1; TRBD1 matches at 7 bases. Unmatched junction bases numbered 11, after V lost 4 bases and J lost 3 bases. This CDR3 is 16 amino acids long. The germline CDR1 and CDR2 sequences are KGHSH and LQKENI. CDR3 sequence: CASSRRTGVEDTEAFF. The CDR3, as DNA: TGTGCCAGCTCACGTAGAACAGGGGTAGAAGACACTGAAGCTTTCTTT.

This clone has at least ten counts. The chain links TRBV2 to TRBJ2-7; tentatively, D is TRBD1 or TRBD2 (5 bases each). The CDR3 length is 14 residues. Germline-derived CDR1 and CDR2 are SNHLY and FYNNEI. The V gene lost 7 bases and the J gene lost 6 bases, with 19 bases spanning the gap. The CDR3 sequence: CASNLGEMEAEQYF. The DNA for the CDR3 is TGTGCCAGCAATTTGGGGGAAATGGAGGCCGAGCAGTACTTC.

On this clone: Since a much larger clone is just one base distant, this may be a read error. The V call is TRBV9, the J call TRBJ2-1, with 7 bases aligning to TRBD1. The germline V gene has CDR1 SGDLS and CDR2 YYNGEE. The CDR3 is made up of 15 amino acids. V shed 4 bases, J shed 6 bases, and the junction held 10 bases outside the gene matches. DNA of the CDR3: TGTGCCAGCAGCCCCGGACAGGTCGATGTCAATGAGCAGTTCTTC. Amino acid sequence: CASSPGQVDVNEQFF.

The table lists this clone with many counts. The gene calls are TRBV11-1 and TRBJ1-1, with a tentative D call TRBD1 (6 bases). V was cut by 5 bases and J by 3 bases, with 22 bases left in between. Germline loops: CDR1 SGHAT, CDR2 FQDESV (reference sequence). The CDR3 consists of 17 residues. CDR3 sequence: CASSPVYREKRDTEAFF. The CDR3 bases are TGTGCCAGCAGCCCCGTCTACAGGGAAAAGAGGGACACTGAAGCTTTCTTT.

Notes on this clone: A clone one base away is much larger, so this may be a read error. The identical CDR3 is also encoded by other nucleotide sequences in the sample. The chain is built from TRBV11-2 and TRBJ2-2; perhaps TRBD2 as D (6 bases). This CDR3 comprises 15 residues. Per the germline V gene, CDR1 is SGHAT and CDR2 is FQNNGV. The germline V and J ends were trimmed by 9 bases and 8 bases, with 22 bases remaining between them. CDR3 sequence (DNA): TGTGCCAGTAGAAAACCGGGACTGGCCACGGGGGAGCTGTTTTTT. Residues: CASRKPGLATGELFF.

As for this clone: This may be a read error: a much more frequent sequence differs by one nucleotide. The CDR3 is CASSRSGTSGVVEQYF. In DNA, the CDR3 is TGTGCCAGCAGCCGATCCGGGACTAGCGGGGTAGTAGAGCAGTACTTC. This chain connects TRBV4-2 to TRBJ2-7, with 13 bases identical to TRBD2. The germline CDR1 and CDR2 sequences are LGHNA and YNFKEQ. The CDR3 consists of 16 residues. The V and J ends lost 4 bases and 7 bases, in that order; junction bases with no gene match: 10.

The V gene is TRBV20-1, the J gene TRBJ2-1; 10 nucleotides align to TRBD2. This CDR3 is 14 amino acids long. The V gene's germline CDR1 is DFQATT and CDR2 SNEGSKA (reference sequence). Trimming at V came to 6 bases and at J to 4 bases, leaving 6 bases not matched to a gene. This CDR3 is CSAGSGRDYNEQFF. Written as DNA, the CDR3 is TGCAGTGCAGGAAGCGGGAGGGATTACAATGAGCAGTTCTTC.

This clone was picked up a small number of times. The chain has TRBV6-1 and TRBJ2-2; 10 bases agree with TRBD2. Germline trimming cut 7 bases from V and 7 bases from J; bases unmatched to any gene: 9. Germline CDR1 MNHNS, CDR2 SASEGT. CDR3 length equals 15 residues. The CDR3 region has the DNA TGTGCCAGCATTGGCGGGAGCGGGAGGGTCGGGGAGCTGTTTTTT. Translation gives CASIGGSGRVGELFF.

This clone was detected many times. The CDR3 coding sequence is TGTGCCAGCAGTGAAGAGGCGGGTAAACAGCCCCAGCATTTT. Protein sequence: CASSEEAGKQPQHF. V and J are TRBV2 and TRBJ1-5; D gene unclear. The CDR3 consists of 14 residues. Germline CDR1 and CDR2: SNHLY and FYNNEI. V lost 1 base, J lost 7 bases, and 11 bases lay in between.

Of note for this clone: One base away lies a much larger clone, so this may be a sequencing read error. The chain joins TRBV5-1 to TRBJ2-1; 8 bases are a match to TRBD1. Germline lookup yields CDR1 SGHRS and CDR2 YFSETQ. Unmatched junction bases numbered 6, after V lost 6 bases and J lost 1 base. The CDR3 is 15 amino acids. CDR3 residues: CASIFGTGSYNEQFF. CDR3 nucleotide sequence: TGCGCCAGCATCTTCGGGACAGGTTCCTACAATGAGCAGTTCTTC. The full variable domain, with the rest looked up from reference TRBV5-1 and TRBJ2-1, is KAGVTQTPRYLIKTRGQQVTLSCSPISGHRSVSWYQQTPGQGLQFLFEYFSETQRNKGNFPGRFSGRQFSNSRSEMNVSTLELGDSALYLCASIFGTGSYNEQFFGPGTRLTVL.

In its sample, this clone was seen many times. The rearrangement uses TRBV19 and TRBJ1-5; D is unclear. Germline assignment: CDR1 LNHDA and CDR2 SQIVND (reference sequence). V lost 4 bases and J 0 bases, leaving 4 bases between the germline ends. The CDR3 extends over 13 amino acids. The CDR3 protein is CASSTVSNQPQHF. In DNA form, the CDR3 reads TGTGCCAGTAGTACCGTTAGCAATCAGCCCCAGCATTTT.

Concerning this clone itself: A much larger clone differs by one base, so this may be a read error. Other DNA sequences of this sample code for an identical CDR3. The V and J genes are TRBV18 and TRBJ2-1; D may correspond to TRBD1 or TRBD2 (5 bases each). Trimming shortened V by 3 bases and J by 7 bases, and 16 bases separated the two germline ends. Germline V gene sequence: CDR1 KGHSH, CDR2 LQKENI. This CDR3 region has 15 residues. CDR3 amino acids: CASSPLGTRGNEQFF. The CDR3 DNA sequence: TGTGCCAGCTCACCGCTCGGGACCAGAGGTAATGAGCAGTTCTTC.

This clone was seen many times. The chain has TRBV10-2 and TRBJ2-5; D may be TRBD1 or TRBD2 (5 bases each). The CDR3 spans 12 residues. V was shortened by 9 bases and J by 2 bases, with 10 bases between the two germline ends. Germline V lookup: CDR1 WSHSY, CDR2 SAAADI. The chain's CDR3 is CASRDGQETQYF. In DNA, the CDR3 is TGCGCCAGTAGGGACGGACAAGAGACCCAGTACTTC.